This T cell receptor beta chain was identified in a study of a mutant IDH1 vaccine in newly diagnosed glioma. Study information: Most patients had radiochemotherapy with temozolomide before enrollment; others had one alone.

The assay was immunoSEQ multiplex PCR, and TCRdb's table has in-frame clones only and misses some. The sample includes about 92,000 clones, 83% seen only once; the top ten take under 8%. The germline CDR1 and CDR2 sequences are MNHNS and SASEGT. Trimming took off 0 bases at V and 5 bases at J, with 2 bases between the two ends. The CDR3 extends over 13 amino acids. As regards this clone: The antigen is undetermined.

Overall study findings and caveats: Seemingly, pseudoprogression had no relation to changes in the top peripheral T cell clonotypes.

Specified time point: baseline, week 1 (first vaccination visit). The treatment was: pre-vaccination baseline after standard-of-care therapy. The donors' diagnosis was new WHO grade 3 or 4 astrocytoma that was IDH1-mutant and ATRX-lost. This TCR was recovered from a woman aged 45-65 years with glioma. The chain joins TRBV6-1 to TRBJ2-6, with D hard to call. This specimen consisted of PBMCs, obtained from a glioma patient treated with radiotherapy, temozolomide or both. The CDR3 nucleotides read TGTGCCAGCAGTGAAGCCCGGGCCAACGTCCTGACTTTC. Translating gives CASSEARANVLTF.